Included here is one T cell receptor beta chain sequence, with context. Germline is not matched at one junction end, which may reflect a read error. Measured with immunoSEQ multiplex PCR; TCRdb has only the in-frame clones, and not every one. The sample lists about 320,000 clones; approximately 90% were seen once. The data belong to a study of blood T cell repertoires in COVID-19. In the study overall: Acute and convalescent COVID-19 specimens originated in the United States, Italy and Spain. PBMCs, B-cell-depleted T cells, or T cells were the source of the cDNA or gDNA that made up the material.

There are 14 residues in the CDR3. CDR1 is MNHEY and CDR2 is SVGAGI in the germline V gene. Individuals aged roughly 18 to 100 years were recruited from about two dozen US areas. Two negative PCRs, clearance, or symptom resolution were required of recovered Cohort 3 donors. The gene calls are TRBV6-5 and TRBJ1-1, with 7 nucleotides matching TRBD1. This clonotype was obtained from a woman in her twenties or thirties who had recovered from COVID-19. Sequencing was performed on PBMCs or T cells enriched from blood (not recorded which). CDR3 in DNA: TGTGCCAGCAGCTTCGACAGGGTGAATACTGAAGCTTTCTTT. Protein product: CASSFDRVNTEAFF.